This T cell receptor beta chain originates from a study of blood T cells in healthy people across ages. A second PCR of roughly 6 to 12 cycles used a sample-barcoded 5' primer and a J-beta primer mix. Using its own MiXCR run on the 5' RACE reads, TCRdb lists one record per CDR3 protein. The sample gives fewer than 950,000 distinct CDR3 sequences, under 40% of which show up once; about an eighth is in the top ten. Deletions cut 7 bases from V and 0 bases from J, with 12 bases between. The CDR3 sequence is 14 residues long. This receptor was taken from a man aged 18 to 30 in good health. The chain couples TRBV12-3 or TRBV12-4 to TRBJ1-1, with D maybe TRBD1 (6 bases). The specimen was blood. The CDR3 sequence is CASTATGLNTEAFF. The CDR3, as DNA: TGTGCCAGCACCGCGACAGGTTTGAACACTGAAGCTTTCTTT.